Reported below is one TCR beta chain. The antigen remains undetermined. Oncomine TCR Beta short-read sequencing was applied to DNA from cultured CD4+ T cells. The genomic DNA was obtained from cultured CD4+ T cells by extraction with the QIAamp micro DNA kit. TCRdb used MiXCR to reprocess the PCR reads, holding one entry per CDR3 protein. The table includes over 9,500 distinct CDR3 sequences, around half detected once. V lost 6 bases and J lost 4; bases outside the gene matches: 10. This CDR3 has 15 residues. Germline lookup yields CDR1 MNHNS and CDR2 SASEGT. This sample stems from a study of vaccination and CD4 T cells after COVID-19. In the study overall: Two mRNA vaccine doses were given, either BNT162b2 or mRNA-1273. SARS-CoV-2, HCoV-NL63, HCoV-OC43 and HCoV-229E supplied the overlapping spike peptides used to stimulate cells.

The treatment here: approximately 9-day PBMC culture with coronavirus spike peptide pools or control peptides (ViraFEST assay). Study-wide points: The authors studied relatively few convalescent patients and analyzed no early post-infection timepoints.

The sequence was obtained from a human donor who had recovered from COVID-19. V is TRBV6-1 and J is TRBJ2-3; 7 bases line up with TRBD2. Sequencing input: CD4+ T cells from blood, cultured in vitro. CDR3: CASRSAGTRPDTQYF. The CDR3, as DNA: TGTGCCAGCAGATCAGCGGGAACACGGCCAGATACGCAGTATTTT.